This TCR beta chain was retrieved from a study of PD-L1 blockade in urothelial cancer. Across the study: It was around 2014 that patients started atezolizumab at 1,200 mg intravenously every 3 weeks.

In its sample, this clone was seen a few times. Assay: immunoSEQ multiplex PCR; the TCRdb copy retains only in-frame clones and omits some. This table has 35,000 to 45,000 clones, approximately 83% appearing once. The time point is: peripheral blood 6 weeks after treatment start. The CDR3 totals 16 residues. CDR1 is SGHTA and CDR2 is FQGNSA in the germline V gene. Trimming removed 1 base from V and 7 bases from J; junction bases left unmatched: 5. This chain joins TRBV7-2 and TRBJ1-6; TRBD1 agrees at 9 bases. The sequencing used PBMCs, collected around atezolizumab (anti-PD-L1) treatment. The receptor was isolated from a man in his fifties or sixties with urothelial cancer. CDR3 sequence: CASSLGETGGNSPLHF. The CDR3 nucleotides are TGTGCCAGCAGCTTAGGGGAAACAGGGGGCAATTCACCCCTCCACTTT.